The clone carrying this TCR beta chain was seen only once. Its cognate antigen is unknown. The CDR3 contains 16 residues. From germline, CDR1 is LGHNA and CDR2 YSLEER. Trimming took 0 bases from V and 0 from J, leaving 9 bases between them. This specimen belongs to a study of cytomegalovirus exposure and HLA in healthy donors. Researchers ran the PCR with 60 Vbeta and 13 Jbeta primers. Authors' data handling: There were about 80 million unique TCR beta chains by a later count, and some 12 million of them were shared. Assay: immunoSEQ multiplex PCR; the TCRdb copy retains only in-frame clones and omits some. The DNA gave D and trimming, while V, J and clone size come from that table. The table records some 140,000 clones, less than 85% of them present only once. Points from the study as a whole: Based on reports, TCR beta sequences accurately predicted HLA-A and HLA-B alleles for most subjects. The classifier, whose performance was assessed in both the original and validation cohorts, reportedly diagnosed cytomegalovirus status with high specificity and sensitivity.

The sequenced sample consisted of PBMCs. The rearrangement uses TRBV4-3 and TRBJ1-3; D ambiguous. This TCR derives from a man aged 40-50 years in good health and CMV-seronegative. The CDR3 reads CASSQDRDASGNTIYF. The CDR3 region has the DNA TGCGCCAGCAGCCAAGATCGGGATGCCTCTGGAAACACCATATATTTT.